Reported below is one T cell receptor (beta chain). Antigen specificity is unknown. Trimming took off 4 bases at V and 3 bases at J, with 14 bases between the two ends. The germline V gene has CDR1 KGHDR and CDR2 SFDVKD. The length of the CDR3 is 15 residues. This sample is part of a study of post-analysis software for immune sequencing data. Study overall: Relapsing-remitting, secondary progressive and progressive-relapsing courses of multiple sclerosis were included.

Libraries were made from TCR beta cDNA, and they carried unique molecular identifiers. From around 1 to 10 million T cells, 400,000 to 600,000 cDNA molecules were obtained. TCRdb re-derived calls from the PCR reads in MiXCR, one entry per CDR3 protein. The sample includes about 560,000 distinct CDR3 sequences, 44% of them seen just once. Study results and caveats: F-measure co-clustering was strong for batch-matched samples. Among five TRBV segments more frequent in patients than controls were TRBV5-6, TRBV5-1 and TRBV20-1. Comparison with controls showed significantly lower normalized Chao1 diversity in multiple sclerosis patients.

The rearrangement uses TRBV24-1 and TRBJ1-2; D is unclear. This TCR was sampled from a girl aged 5 to 17 with multiple sclerosis. Sequencing was done on a sample of blood. The CDR3 DNA reads as TGTGCCACCAGTGAATCCCGAGGCAGATACTATGGCTACACCTTC. Its translation: CATSESRGRYYGYTF.